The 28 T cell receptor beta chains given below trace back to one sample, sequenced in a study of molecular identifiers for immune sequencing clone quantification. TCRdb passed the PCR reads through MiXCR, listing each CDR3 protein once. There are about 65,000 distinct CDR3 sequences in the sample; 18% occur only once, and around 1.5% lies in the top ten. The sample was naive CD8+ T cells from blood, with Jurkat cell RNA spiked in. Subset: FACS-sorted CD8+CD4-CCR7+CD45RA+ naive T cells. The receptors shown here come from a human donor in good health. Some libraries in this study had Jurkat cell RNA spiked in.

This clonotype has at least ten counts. CDR3 coding DNA: TGCGCCAGCAGCCGTGAGGAGACTTGGGGCACAGATACGCAGTATTTT. It specifies CASSREETWGTDTQYF. This chain uses TRBV5-1 with TRBJ2-3; D call uncertain. Germline V lookup: CDR1 SGHRS, CDR2 YFSETQ. Trimming took off 4 bases at V and 1 base at J, with 16 bases between the two ends. The CDR3 is made up of 16 amino acids.

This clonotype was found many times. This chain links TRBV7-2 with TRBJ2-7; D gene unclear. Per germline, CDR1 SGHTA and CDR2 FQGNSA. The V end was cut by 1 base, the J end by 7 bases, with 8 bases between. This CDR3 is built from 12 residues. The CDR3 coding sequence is TGTGCCAGCAGCTTAGTGCCCGGGGAGCAGTACTTC. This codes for CASSLVPGEQYF.

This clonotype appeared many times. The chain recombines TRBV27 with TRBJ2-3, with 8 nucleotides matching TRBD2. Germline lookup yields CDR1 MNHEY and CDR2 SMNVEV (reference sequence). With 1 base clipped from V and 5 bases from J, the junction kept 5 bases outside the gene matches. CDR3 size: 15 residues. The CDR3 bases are TGTGCCAGCAGTTTATTCGCGGGAGGAGGAGATACGCAGTATTTT. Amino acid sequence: CASSLFAGGGDTQYF.

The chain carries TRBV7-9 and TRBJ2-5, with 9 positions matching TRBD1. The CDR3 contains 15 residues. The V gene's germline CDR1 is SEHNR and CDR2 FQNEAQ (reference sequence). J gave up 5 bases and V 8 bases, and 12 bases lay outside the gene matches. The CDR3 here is CASGSHRGLGETQYF. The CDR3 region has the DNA TGTGCCAGCGGCTCCCACAGGGGGCTCGGGGAGACCCAGTACTTC. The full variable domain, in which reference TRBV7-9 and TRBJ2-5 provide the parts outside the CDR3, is DTGVSQNPRHKITKRGQNVTFRCDPISEHNRLYWYRQTLGQGPEFLTYFQNEAQLEKSRLLSDRFSAERPKGSFSTLEIQRTEQGDSAMYLCASGSHRGLGETQYFGPGTRLLVL.

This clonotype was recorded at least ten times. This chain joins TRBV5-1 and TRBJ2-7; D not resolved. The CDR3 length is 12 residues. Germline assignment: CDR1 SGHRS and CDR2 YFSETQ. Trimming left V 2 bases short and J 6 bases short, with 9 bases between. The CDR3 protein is CASSLGTGEQYF. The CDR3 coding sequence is TGCGCCAGCAGCTTAGGCACGGGCGAGCAGTACTTC. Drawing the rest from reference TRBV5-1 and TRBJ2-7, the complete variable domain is KAGVTQTPRYLIKTRGQQVTLSCSPISGHRSVSWYQQTPGQGLQFLFEYFSETQRNKGNFPGRFSGRQFSNSRSEMNVSTLELGDSALYLCASSLGTGEQYFGPGTRLTVT.

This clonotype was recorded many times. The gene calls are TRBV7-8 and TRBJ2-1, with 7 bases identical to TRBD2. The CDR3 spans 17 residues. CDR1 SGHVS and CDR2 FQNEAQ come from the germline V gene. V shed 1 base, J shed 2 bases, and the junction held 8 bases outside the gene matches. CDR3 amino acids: CASSLDPGGGAYNEQFF. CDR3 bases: TGTGCCAGCAGCTTAGATCCGGGGGGAGGGGCCTACAATGAGCAGTTCTTC.

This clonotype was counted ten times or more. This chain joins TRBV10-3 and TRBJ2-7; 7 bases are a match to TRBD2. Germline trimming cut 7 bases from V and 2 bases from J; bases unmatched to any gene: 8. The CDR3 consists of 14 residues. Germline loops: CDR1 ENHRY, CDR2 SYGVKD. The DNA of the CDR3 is TGTGCCATCACCCCCGAGGCGGGAGCCTACGAGCAGTACTTC. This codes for CAITPEAGAYEQYF.

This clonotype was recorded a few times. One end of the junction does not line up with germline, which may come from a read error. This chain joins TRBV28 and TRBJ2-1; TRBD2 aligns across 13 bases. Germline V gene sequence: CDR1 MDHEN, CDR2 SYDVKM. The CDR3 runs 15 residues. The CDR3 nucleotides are TGTGCCAGCAGTTGGACTAGCGGGAGTTACAGTGAGCAGTTCTTC. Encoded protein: CASSWTSGSYSEQFF.

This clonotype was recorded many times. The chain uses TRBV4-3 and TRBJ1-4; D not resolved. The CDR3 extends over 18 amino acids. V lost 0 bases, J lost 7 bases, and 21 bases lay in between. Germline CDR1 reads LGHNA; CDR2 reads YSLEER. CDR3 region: CASSQDWSGPSSREKLFF. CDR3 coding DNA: TGCGCCAGCAGCCAAGATTGGTCCGGGCCTAGCTCTCGTGAAAAACTGTTTTTT.

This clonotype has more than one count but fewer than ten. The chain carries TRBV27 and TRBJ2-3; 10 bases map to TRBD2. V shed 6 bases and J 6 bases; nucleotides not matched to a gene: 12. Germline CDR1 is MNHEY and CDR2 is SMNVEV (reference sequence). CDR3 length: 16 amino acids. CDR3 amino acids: CASRLGLAGDLDTQYF. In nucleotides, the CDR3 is TGTGCCAGCAGATTAGGGCTAGCGGGAGATCTTGATACGCAGTATTTT.

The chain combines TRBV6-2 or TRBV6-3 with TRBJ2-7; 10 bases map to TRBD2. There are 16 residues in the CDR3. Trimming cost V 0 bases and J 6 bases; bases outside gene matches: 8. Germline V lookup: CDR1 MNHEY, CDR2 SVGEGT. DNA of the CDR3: TGTGCCAGCAGTTACTCGCCGGGACTAGCGTTCCCCGAGCAGTACTTC. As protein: CASSYSPGLAFPEQYF.

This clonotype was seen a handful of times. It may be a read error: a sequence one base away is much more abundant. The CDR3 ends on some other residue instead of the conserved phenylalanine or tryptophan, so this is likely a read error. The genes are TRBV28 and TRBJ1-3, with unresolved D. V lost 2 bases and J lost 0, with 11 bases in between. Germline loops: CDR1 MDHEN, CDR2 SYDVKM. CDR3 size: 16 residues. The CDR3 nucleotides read TGTGCCAGCAGTTTAAGGGCAGGCCGCTCTGGAAACACCATATATCTT. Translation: CASSLRAGRSGNTIYL.

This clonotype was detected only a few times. The CDR3 region has the DNA TGCAGTGCTAAGGAGGGCTATGAGCAGTTCTTC. This gives the protein CSAKEGYEQFF. This chain connects TRBV20-1 to TRBJ2-1, with D maybe TRBD2 (6 bases). Germline V gene data show CDR1 as DFQATT and CDR2 as SNEGSKA (reference sequence). CDR3 length equals 11 residues. V was clipped by 4 bases and J by 8 bases, with 9 bases between them.

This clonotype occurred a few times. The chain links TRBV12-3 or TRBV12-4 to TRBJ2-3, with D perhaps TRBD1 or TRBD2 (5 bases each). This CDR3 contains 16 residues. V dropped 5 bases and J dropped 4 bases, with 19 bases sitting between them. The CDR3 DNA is TGTGCCAGCAGTCCCAGCCCAGGGTGGGGGTCAGATACGCAGTATTTT. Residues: CASSPSPGWGSDTQYF.

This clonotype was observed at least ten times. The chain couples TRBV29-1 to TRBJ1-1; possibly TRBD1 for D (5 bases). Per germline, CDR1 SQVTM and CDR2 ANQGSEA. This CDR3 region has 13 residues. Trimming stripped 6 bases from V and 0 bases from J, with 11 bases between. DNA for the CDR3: TGCAGCGTGGGACGGCCCATGAACACTGAAGCTTTCTTT. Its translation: CSVGRPMNTEAFF.

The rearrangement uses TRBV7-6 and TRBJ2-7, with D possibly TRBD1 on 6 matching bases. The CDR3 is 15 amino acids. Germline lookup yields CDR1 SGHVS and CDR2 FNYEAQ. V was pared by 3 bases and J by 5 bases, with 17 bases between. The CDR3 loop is CASSFLAGANNEQYF. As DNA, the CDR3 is TGTGCCAGCAGCTTCCTCGCAGGGGCGAATAACGAGCAGTACTTC.

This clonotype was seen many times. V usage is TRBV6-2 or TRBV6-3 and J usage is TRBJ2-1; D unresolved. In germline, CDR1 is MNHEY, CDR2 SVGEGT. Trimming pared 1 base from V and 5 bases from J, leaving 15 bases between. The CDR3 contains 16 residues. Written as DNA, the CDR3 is TGTGCCAGCAGTTACTGGTCTTCGGGCGCTAACAATGAGCAGTTCTTC. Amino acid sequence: CASSYWSSGANNEQFF.

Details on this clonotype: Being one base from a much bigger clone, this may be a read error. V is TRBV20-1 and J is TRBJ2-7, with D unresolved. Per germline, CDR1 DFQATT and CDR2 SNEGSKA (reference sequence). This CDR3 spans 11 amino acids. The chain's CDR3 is CSATPSYEQCF. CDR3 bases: TGCAGTGCTACCCCTTCCTACGAGCAGTGCTTC.

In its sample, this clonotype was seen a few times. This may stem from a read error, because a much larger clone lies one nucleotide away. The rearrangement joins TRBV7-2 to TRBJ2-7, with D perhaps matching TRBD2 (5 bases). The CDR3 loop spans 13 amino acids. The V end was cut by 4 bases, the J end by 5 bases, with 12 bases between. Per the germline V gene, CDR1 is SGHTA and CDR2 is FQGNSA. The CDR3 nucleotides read TGTGCCAGCAGCTCTTGGGGAGAGCACGAGCAGTACTTC. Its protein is CASSSWGEHEQYF. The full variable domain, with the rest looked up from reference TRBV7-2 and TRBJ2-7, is GAGVSQSPSNKVTEKGKDVELRCDPISGHTALYWYRQSLGQGLEFLIYFQGNSAPDKSGLPSDRFSAERTGGSVSTLTIQRTQQEDSAVYLCASSSWGEHEQYFGPGTRLTVT.

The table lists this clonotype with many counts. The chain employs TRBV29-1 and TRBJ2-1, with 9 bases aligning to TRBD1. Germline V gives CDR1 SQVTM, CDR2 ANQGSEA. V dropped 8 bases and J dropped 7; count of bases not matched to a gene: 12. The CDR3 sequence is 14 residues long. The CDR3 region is CSLVTGTGLNEQFF. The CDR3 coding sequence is TGCAGCCTCGTCACCGGGACAGGGCTGAATGAGCAGTTCTTC.

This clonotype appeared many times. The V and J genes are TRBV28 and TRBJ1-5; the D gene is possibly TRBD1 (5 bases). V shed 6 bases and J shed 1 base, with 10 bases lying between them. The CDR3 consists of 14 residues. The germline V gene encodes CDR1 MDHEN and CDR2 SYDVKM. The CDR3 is CASSWDLSNQPQHF. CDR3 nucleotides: TGTGCCAGCAGCTGGGACCTAAGCAATCAGCCCCAGCATTTT. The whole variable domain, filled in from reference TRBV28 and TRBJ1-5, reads DVKVTQSSRYLVKRTGEKVFLECVQDMDHENMFWYRQDPGLGLRLIYFSYDVKMKEKGDIPEGYSVSREKKERFSLILESASTNQTSMYLCASSWDLSNQPQHFGDGTRLSIL.

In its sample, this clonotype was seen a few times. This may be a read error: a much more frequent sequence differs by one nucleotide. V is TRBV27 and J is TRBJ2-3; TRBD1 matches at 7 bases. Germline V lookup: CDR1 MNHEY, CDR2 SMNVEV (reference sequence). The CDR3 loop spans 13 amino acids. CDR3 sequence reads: CASSLTGKWTRYF. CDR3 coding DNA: TGTGCCAGCTCTCTGACAGGGAAATGGACGCGGTATTTT.

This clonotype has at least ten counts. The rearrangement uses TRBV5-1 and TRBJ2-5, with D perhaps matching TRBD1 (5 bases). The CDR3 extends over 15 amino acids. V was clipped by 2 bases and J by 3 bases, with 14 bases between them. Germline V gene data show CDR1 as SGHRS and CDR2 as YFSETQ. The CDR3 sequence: CASSFRTPPEETQYF. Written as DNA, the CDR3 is TGCGCCAGCAGCTTCCGGACACCCCCGGAAGAGACCCAGTACTTC.

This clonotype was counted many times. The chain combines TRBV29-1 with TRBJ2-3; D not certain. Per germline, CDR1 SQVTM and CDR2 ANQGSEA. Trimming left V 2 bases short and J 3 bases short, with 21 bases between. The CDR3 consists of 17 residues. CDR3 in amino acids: CSVESWLPLRETDTQYF. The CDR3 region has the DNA TGCAGCGTTGAATCGTGGCTCCCCCTTAGGGAAACAGATACGCAGTATTTT.

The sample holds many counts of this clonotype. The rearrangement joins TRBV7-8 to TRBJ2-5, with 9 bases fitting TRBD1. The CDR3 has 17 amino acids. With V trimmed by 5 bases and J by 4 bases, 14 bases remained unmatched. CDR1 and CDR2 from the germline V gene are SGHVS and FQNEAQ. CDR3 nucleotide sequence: TGTGCCAGCAGCCCCCTTGGGACAGGGTCCTATCGAGAGACCCAGTACTTC. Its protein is CASSPLGTGSYRETQYF.

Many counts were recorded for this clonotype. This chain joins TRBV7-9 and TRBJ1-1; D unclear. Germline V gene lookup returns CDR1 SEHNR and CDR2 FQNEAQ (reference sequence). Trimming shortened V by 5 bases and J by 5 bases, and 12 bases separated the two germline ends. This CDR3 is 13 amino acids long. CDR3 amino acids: CASSPPVGTEAFF. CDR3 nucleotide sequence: TGTGCCAGCAGCCCCCCTGTAGGAACTGAAGCTTTCTTT.

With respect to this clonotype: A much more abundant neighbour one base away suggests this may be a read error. In nucleotides, the CDR3 is TGTGCCAGCAGCTTAGTGTTCGGCTACGAGCGGTACTTC. It translates to CASSLVFGYERYF. The chain links TRBV7-2 to TRBJ2-7; D remains ambiguous. Per germline, CDR1 SGHTA and CDR2 FQGNSA. The CDR3 extends over 13 amino acids.

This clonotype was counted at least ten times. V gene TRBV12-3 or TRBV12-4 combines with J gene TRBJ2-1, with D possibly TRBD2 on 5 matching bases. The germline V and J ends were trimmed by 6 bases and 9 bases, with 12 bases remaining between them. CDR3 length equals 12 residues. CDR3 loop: CASSPGGFEQFF. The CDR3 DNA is TGTGCCAGCAGCCCAGGCGGGTTTGAGCAGTTCTTC.